The source of this T cell receptor beta chain is a study of shared clonotypes between healthy human individuals. General study results and limits: The rarefaction results pointed to incomplete sorted-subset sequencing despite large depth.

The repertoire was sequenced with immunoSEQ multiplex PCR; TCRdb's copy has only in-frame clones and lacks some. The sample has about 2.5 million clones, just under 95% seen once. Concerning this clone: What it binds is not known.

Trimming cost V 7 bases and J 0 bases, with 7 bases left between them. Germline assignment: CDR1 SNHLY and CDR2 FYNNEI. CDR3 length: 14 amino acids. This sequence joins TRBV2 and TRBJ2-6, with no clear D. This clonotype was sampled from a man aged 18 to 35 in good health. Some clones in this sample may be carry-over from other donors' samples. Sequenced: naive CD4+ T cells from PBMCs. Documented subset: CD45RA+ positively selected. CDR3 residues: CASTSNSGANVLTF. In nucleotides, the CDR3 is TGTGCCAGCACCTCTAACTCTGGGGCCAACGTCCTGACTTTC.